This TCR beta chain was identified in a study of blood T cell repertoires in COVID-19. The wider study: PBMCs, B-cell-depleted T cells, or T cells provided the cDNA or gDNA that made up the material.

The CDR3 is made up of 15 amino acids. V was pared by 3 bases and J by 2 bases, with 7 bases of the junction left unmatched. Germline V gene sequence: CDR1 SGHNT, CDR2 YYREEE (reference sequence). Clones were sequenced by immunoSEQ multiplex PCR, and TCRdb holds only the in-frame ones, with some missing. The data show some 100,000 clones, 85% to 90% seen once. The receptor's source is an elderly woman with active COVID-19. The chain uses TRBV5-4 and TRBJ2-7; 8 positions agree with TRBD1. Sequencing was done on a sample of peripheral blood. Here the CDR3 reads CASSYGTGPTYEQYF. CDR3 DNA: TGTGCCAGCAGCTATGGGACAGGCCCCACCTACGAGCAGTACTTC.